This T cell receptor (beta chain) was obtained from a study of cytomegalovirus exposure and HLA in healthy donors. The length of the CDR3 is 16 residues. Germline V gene data show CDR1 as LGHNT and CDR2 as FRNRAP. Trimming took 3 bases from V and 7 from J; bases not matched to a gene: 10. This clone has only one observation. Its antigen is undetermined. Whole-study results and caveats: The number of N-insertions in an Asian-associated ancestry cluster was reportedly below the roughly 670-donor mean in a later analysis. A later analysis linked some 17,000 TCR beta sequences to HLA alleles at 0.05 false discovery rate.

PCR used 60 Vbeta primers and 13 Jbeta primers. Sequencing used immunoSEQ multiplex PCR; TCRdb keeps in-frame clones, though not all of them. The repertoire consists of 140,000 to 150,000 clones, with around 80% occurring once and the leading ten covering 2.5% to 3%. J is TRBJ2-1 and V is TRBV12-5; 9 nucleotides align to TRBD1. Specimen: PBMCs. The receptor was derived from a female donor in good health and CMV-seronegative. The CDR3 sequence: CASGFQPGQGTNEQFF. The CDR3 region has the DNA TGTGCTAGTGGTTTTCAGCCGGGACAGGGTACTAATGAGCAGTTCTTC.